Described below is a single T cell receptor (beta chain) sequence and its context. Its antigen remains unidentified. The data originate from a study of OX40 agonist ivuxolimab in advanced cancers. In the study overall: People in dose escalation had one of these cancers: hepatocellular carcinoma, melanoma, renal cell or head and neck cancer.

The germline gives CDR1 MNHNS, CDR2 SASEGT. The junction had 6 bases not matched to a gene; V was cut back by 8 bases and J by 3 bases. The CDR3 consists of 13 residues. Profiling relied on immunoSEQ multiplex PCR, and the TCRdb table lists in-frame clones only, not all of them. The sample contains about 67,000 clones, 90% to 95% of which appear only once. Broader study findings: Among T cells, CD8+ cells averaged more expanded clones than CD4+ cells. The work left the antigen specificity of expanded peripheral T cells undetermined.

The receptor's source is an adult with an advanced solid tumor such as melanoma, head and neck, liver or kidney cancer. The source material was CD4+ or CD8+ T cells sorted from blood, sampled in a trial of the OX40 agonist ivuxolimab. The rearrangement uses TRBV6-1 and TRBJ2-7, with TRBD2 matching over 8 bases. DNA of the CDR3: TGTGCCAGCCCTGGGACTAGTGTCTACGAGCAGTACTTC. Translated, it gives CASPGTSVYEQYF.